This T cell receptor beta chain was sequenced during a study of T cell responses to AZD1222 COVID-19 vaccine. Here immunoSEQ multiplex PCR was the method, and the copy in TCRdb shows in-frame clones only, minus some. The table records 40,000 to 55,000 clones, around 86% of them present only once. The CDR3 has 14 residues. Germline V gene data show CDR1 as MNHEY and CDR2 as SMNVEV (reference sequence). The J segment lost 3 bases and the V segment lost 7 bases, leaving 7 bases of the junction unmatched. Findings of the study overall: In all cases, repertoires were sampled only after the peak T cell response. White British ancestry dominated among donors, who included more females, and clonal diversity was possibly underestimated.

As concerns this clone: No antigen is known for it.

This clonotype was sampled from an adult who received the AZD1222 COVID-19 vaccine. Sequencing was performed on peripheral blood, taken 28 days after the second AZD1222 dose. J is TRBJ2-7 and V is TRBV27, with 9 bases lining up with TRBD1. CDR3 nucleotides: TGTGCCAGCACCCACAGGGGGCGCCTCTACGAGCAGTACTTC. It is translated as CASTHRGRLYEQYF.